The 18 T cell receptor beta chains in this list originate from one sample, sequenced in a study of T cells in women clearing cervical HPV infection. Clones were read by immunoSEQ multiplex PCR, and TCRdb kept only the in-frame ones, dropping some. This sample's clone table lists 20,000 to 25,000 clones. The sequencing input was blood buffy coat. The source is a woman between 18 and 70 years old with a cervical HPV16 infection that either progressed to CIN3+ or cleared (not recorded which).

Concerning this clone itself: Coverage ceases 3 residues before the CDR3 finishes, and the germline J gene fills in the end. The chain is built from TRBV13 and TRBJ2-3; perhaps TRBD1 as D (6 bases). The CDR3 is 14 amino acids. CDR1 and CDR2 (germline): PRHDT, FYEKMQ (reference sequence). Trimming cost V 5 bases and J 3 bases, with 12 bases left between them. CDR3 DNA, as far as it was read: TGTGCCAGCAGCCCAGGGGCCCAAACAGATACG. Protein product: CASSPGAQTDT. The full CDR3 reads CASSPGAQTDTQYF.

The DNA read from the CDR3 is TGCGCCAGCAGCTTTCCTCTCGGGACAACGTACGGGACC. Amino acid sequence: CASSFPLGTTYGT. The full CDR3 sequence reads CASSFPLGTTYGTQYF. The chain uses TRBV5-1 and TRBJ2-5, with D perhaps matching TRBD1 (6 bases). Read coverage stops 3 residues before the CDR3 terminus; the germline J gene supplies the remainder. From germline, CDR1 is SGHRS and CDR2 YFSETQ. Trimming shortened V by 2 bases and J by 7 bases, and 21 bases separated the two germline ends. The CDR3 has 16 amino acids.

The CDR3 here is CASSLGIGGGEQFF. CDR3 DNA, as far as it was read: TGTGCCAGCAGCTTAGGGATAGGGGGAGGTGAG. V gene TRBV7-2 combines with J gene TRBJ2-1; either TRBD1 or TRBD2 may fit D (6 bases each). The CDR3 end falls 3 residues outside the read, so it is completed with the germline J gene. This CDR3 contains 14 residues. V was clipped by 1 base and J by 9 bases, with 13 bases between them. CDR1 is SGHTA and CDR2 is FQGNSA in the germline V gene.

A word on this clone: The CDR3 end is not reached by the read, which stops 3 residues before it; the germline J gene fills it in. At the DNA level, this CDR3 is encoded by other sequences in the same sample as well. The chain employs TRBV20-1 and TRBJ1-3; tentatively, D is TRBD1 (5 bases). V dropped 0 bases and J dropped 0 bases, with 18 bases sitting between them. Looked up from germline, CDR1 is DFQATT and CDR2 is SNEGSKA (reference sequence). This CDR3 comprises 18 residues. The CDR3 DNA, read in part, is TGCAGTGCTAGAGATGCGACTAGGGGATTCAGCTCTGGAAACACC. Protein sequence: CSARDATRGFSSGNT. The full CDR3 reads CSARDATRGFSSGNTIYF.

Concerning this clone itself: The CDR3 end is not reached by the read, which stops 3 residues before it; the germline J gene fills it in. The chain joins TRBV7-2 to TRBJ1-2, with no clear D. Germline CDR1 and CDR2: SGHTA and FQGNSA. The CDR3 runs to 15 residues. The chain's CDR3 is CASSFSGRSTDTYTF. CDR3 DNA, as far as it was read: TGTGCCAGCAGCTTTAGCGGGAGGAGCACAGATACC.

For this clone: The DNA ends 3 residues before the CDR3 does, and the rest of the CDR3 is filled in from the germline J gene. The genes are TRBV6-1 and TRBJ2-5; D might be TRBD1 (6 bases). V was clipped by 4 bases and J by 6 bases, with 18 bases between them. The CDR3 is 15 amino acids. Germline V gene lookup returns CDR1 MNHNS and CDR2 SASEGT. The sequenced CDR3 bases are TGTGCCAGCAGTGTATCAGGGGCCCATGAAAAGACC. This encodes CASSVSGAHEKT. The CDR3 in full is CASSVSGAHEKTQYF.

Concerning this clone: The read comes to an end 3 residues before the CDR3 does, leaving the germline J gene to fill in the end. The chain links TRBV19 to TRBJ2-3; perhaps TRBD1 as D (5 bases). The CDR3 contains 15 residues. Germline CDR1 reads LNHDA; CDR2 reads SQIVND (reference sequence). Incomplete CDR3 DNA: TGTGCCAGTAGTATAGCACGGGTGGGGCAAGAGACG. Residues: CASSIARVGQET. The entire CDR3 is CASSIARVGQETQYF.

In regard to this clone: The missing CDR3 end, 3 residues past where the read stops, is filled in from the germline J gene. V and J are TRBV11-2 and TRBJ1-1, with D unclear. Per the germline V gene, CDR1 is SGHAT and CDR2 is FQNNGV. CDR3 size: 14 residues. The V and J ends lost 1 base and 0 bases respectively, with 6 bases between them. CDR3 bases read: TGTGCCAGCAGCTTAGGATCTATGAACACTGAA. Protein sequence: CASSLGSMNTE. The entire CDR3 sequence reads CASSLGSMNTEAFF.

About this clone itself: The read ends 3 residues shy of where the CDR3 ends; the end is completed using the germline J gene. This chain uses TRBV29-1 with TRBJ1-2; no clear D gene. The CDR3 sequence is 10 residues long. CDR1 is SQVTM, CDR2 ANQGSEA, per germline. The part of the CDR3 DNA that was read is TGCAGCGCCGAAAACAATGAC. Its protein is CSAENND. The whole CDR3 sequence is CSAENNDYTF.

Remarks on this clone: An end of the junction differs from the germline gene, which may be a read error. Here the CDR3 reads CASSQEWGGLAGDTQYF. CDR3 DNA, as far as it was read: TGCGCCAGCAGCCAAGAATGGGGGGGACTAGCGGGGGATACG. The chain couples TRBV4-2 to TRBJ2-3; 13 bases fit TRBD2. The read terminates 3 residues ahead of where the CDR3 ends, so the germline J gene completes it. The CDR3 length is 17 residues. Per the germline V gene, CDR1 is LGHNA and CDR2 is YNFKEQ.

On this clone itself: From the germline J gene comes the end of the CDR3, since the read stops 3 residues before it. This rearrangement joins TRBV7-8 to TRBJ1-2; D not certain. The CDR3 consists of 15 residues. Germline V lookup: CDR1 SGHVS, CDR2 FQNEAQ. Partial CDR3 DNA: TGTGCCAGCAGCTTAGAACGGGGTGGATACAATGAC. It specifies CASSLERGGYND. The full CDR3 protein reads CASSLERGGYNDYTF. The full variable domain, in which reference TRBV7-8 and TRBJ1-2 provide the parts outside the CDR3, is GAGVSQSPRYKVAKRGQDVALRCDPISGHVSLFWYQQALGQGPEFLTYFQNEAQLDKSGLPSDRFFAERPEGSVSTLKIQRTQQEDSAVYLCASSLERGGYNDYTFGSGTRLTVV.

Remarks on this clone: The observed sequence ends 3 residues before the CDR3 terminus, with the missing tail filled in from the germline J gene. The chain combines TRBV10-3 with TRBJ1-2, with 10 bases identical to TRBD1. The V gene's germline CDR1 is ENHRY and CDR2 SYGVKD. This CDR3 is 11 amino acids long. Losses at the gene ends were 11 bases for V and 6 bases for J; bases not matched to a gene: 3. The part of the CDR3 DNA that was read is TGTGCCTCGGGACAGGGGAATGGC. This codes for CASGQGNG. The full CDR3 protein is CASGQGNGYTF.

A note on this clone: The read halts 3 residues ahead of the CDR3 end, with the missing end drawn from the germline J gene. The V and J genes are TRBV6-2 or TRBV6-3 and TRBJ2-7; 9 bases match TRBD1. The CDR3 has 15 amino acids. With V trimmed by 4 bases and J by 6 bases, 10 bases remained unmatched. Germline CDR1 is MNHEY and CDR2 is SVGEGT. The CDR3 spells CASSSSRGQGSEQYF. CDR3 DNA, as far as it was read: TGTGCCAGCAGTTCCTCCAGGGGACAGGGTAGCGAG.

With regard to this clone: The CDR3 goes on 3 residues after the read ends, and that part is filled in from the germline J gene. The genes are TRBV7-9 and TRBJ2-3; D may correspond to TRBD1 or TRBD2 (5 bases each). Germline CDR1 is SEHNR and CDR2 is FQNEAQ (reference sequence). The CDR3 is 14 amino acids. Here the CDR3 reads CASSRGVRGETQYF. CDR3 DNA (partial): TGTGCCAGCAGCCGAGGGGTTCGCGGAGAGACG.

With respect to this clone: The sequenced fragment ends 3 residues before the CDR3 boundary, so the rest is inferred from the germline J gene. The genes are TRBV19 and TRBJ1-2; possible D gene TRBD1, 5 bases. Germline values: CDR1 LNHDA, CDR2 SQIVND (reference sequence). The length of the CDR3 is 16 residues. CDR3: CASSAGTSGRRDTYTF. CDR3 DNA (partial): TGTGCCAGTAGTGCCGGGACTAGCGGGAGGCGCGATACC.

For this clone: The CDR3 end is not reached by the read, which stops 3 residues before it; the germline J gene fills it in. The chain links TRBV30 to TRBJ2-5, with 10 bases matching TRBD1. This CDR3 region has 15 residues. From germline, CDR1 is GTSNPN and CDR2 SVGIG (reference sequence). The junction had 10 bases not matched to a gene; V was cut back by 4 bases and J by 5 bases. The sequenced CDR3 bases are TGTGCCTGGATCCGGGGACAGGGGCGCAGGGAGACC. This sequence encodes CAWIRGQGRRET. The full CDR3 is CAWIRGQGRRETQYF.

According to its frequency, this clone is medium-sized. The read halts 3 residues ahead of the CDR3 end, with the missing end drawn from the germline J gene. The chain carries TRBV15 and TRBJ2-3, with D perhaps TRBD1 (7 bases). V gave up 1 base and J gave up 4 bases, with 12 bases separating them. The CDR3 runs 15 residues. CDR1 LNHNV and CDR2 YYDKDF come from the germline V gene (reference sequence). The CDR3 sequence is CATSRAQGGPDTQYF. CDR3 DNA (partial): TGTGCCACCAGCAGAGCCCAGGGGGGCCCAGATACG.

In the case of this clone: The DNA ends 3 residues before the CDR3 does, and the rest of the CDR3 is filled in from the germline J gene. The rearrangement links TRBV18 to TRBJ2-1; 9 nucleotides match TRBD2. The V gene's germline CDR1 is KGHSH and CDR2 LQKENI. V lost 3 bases to trimming and J lost 6 bases; unmatched junction nucleotides: 9. This CDR3 region has 16 residues. CDR3 residues: CASSPVKTSGLNEQFF. CDR3 DNA, as far as it was read: TGTGCCAGCTCACCGGTAAAGACTAGCGGCCTCAATGAG.